These 28 T cell receptor beta chains share one sample of origin, sequenced in a study of CD8 T cells in ankylosing spondylitis. MiXCR was run by TCRdb on the 5' RACE reads, yielding one entry per CDR3 protein. The sample records about 160,000 distinct CDR3 sequences, around 19% being singletons. Sequencing was carried out using blood, either unsorted or a sorted T cell fraction (not recorded which). Receptors were obtained from a male donor with ankylosing spondylitis or in good health (not recorded which).

This clonotype was observed a few times. The rearrangement joins TRBV5-1 to TRBJ2-3, with 13 bases lining up with TRBD2. Germline V CDR1 and CDR2: SGHRS, YFSETQ. V was pared by 5 bases and J by 3 bases, with 6 bases of the junction left unmatched. The CDR3 is made up of 16 amino acids. The DNA of the CDR3 is TGCGCCAGCAGGAGGGGGACTAGCGGGGCTACAGATACGCAGTATTTT. This codes for CASRRGTSGATDTQYF.

This clonotype was recorded many times. This chain joins TRBV11-2 and TRBJ2-3, with D possibly being TRBD2 (8 bases). Trimming took off 2 bases at V and 5 bases at J, with 17 bases between the two ends. The length of the CDR3 is 16 residues. Per the germline V gene, CDR1 is SGHAT and CDR2 is FQNNGV. The CDR3 nucleotides read TGTGCCAGCAGCTTAAGGGGGCCAGCGGGAGTAGATACGCAGTATTTT. Encoded protein: CASSLRGPAGVDTQYF.

V is TRBV29-1 and J is TRBJ1-1; 8 bases are shared with TRBD1. This CDR3 has 13 residues. Germline V gene sequence: CDR1 SQVTM, CDR2 ANQGSEA. After removal of 5 bases from V and 5 bases from J, the junction contained 7 bases not matched to a gene. DNA of the CDR3: TGCAGCGTTCACGGACAGGGAAGGACTGAAGCTTTCTTT. This encodes CSVHGQGRTEAFF.

This clonotype was seen at least ten times. The chain uses TRBV5-1 and TRBJ2-1; D unresolved. The CDR3 runs to 12 residues. V was trimmed by 4 bases and J by 0 bases, leaving 2 bases between them. CDR1 is SGHRS, CDR2 YFSETQ, per germline. CDR3 sequence (DNA): TGCGCCAGCAGCACCTCCTACAATGAGCAGTTCTTC. Translation gives CASSTSYNEQFF.

The chain links TRBV4-1 to TRBJ2-7; TRBD2 agrees at 8 bases. Unmatched junction bases numbered 6, after V lost 1 base and J lost 1 base. CDR1 is MGHRA and CDR2 is YSYEKL in the germline V gene. The CDR3 runs to 16 residues. CDR3 nucleotides: TGCGCCAGCAGCCAAGTATTTAGCGGGGTTTCCTACGAGCAGTACTTC. Translated, it gives CASSQVFSGVSYEQYF.

The chain recombines TRBV19 with TRBJ2-5; D unclear. Germline CDR1 and CDR2: LNHDA and SQIVND (reference sequence). The CDR3 sequence is 11 residues long. Trimming pared 2 bases from V and 5 bases from J, leaving 3 bases between. CDR3 sequence reads: CASSIRETQYF. The CDR3 DNA reads TGTGCCAGTAGTATACGGGAGACCCAGTACTTC.

This clonotype was observed a few times. This sequence joins TRBV15 and TRBJ2-7; 7 nucleotides agree with TRBD1. With 7 bases clipped from V and 5 bases from J, the junction kept 14 bases outside the gene matches. In germline, CDR1 is LNHNV, CDR2 YYDKDF (reference sequence). The CDR3 consists of 15 residues. The CDR3 protein is CATTTTGQYSHEQYF. In nucleotides, the CDR3 is TGTGCCACCACCACAACGGGACAGTACAGCCACGAGCAGTACTTC.

This chain joins TRBV10-3 and TRBJ2-1; 11 nucleotides line up with TRBD2. Germline trimming cut 3 bases from V and 7 bases from J; bases unmatched to any gene: 2. The CDR3 runs 14 residues. Germline V gene data show CDR1 as ENHRY and CDR2 as SYGVKD. CDR3 DNA sequence: TGTGCCATCAGTGACTCTAGCGGGAGGAATGAGCAGTTCTTC. Translation: CAISDSSGRNEQFF.

The sample holds a few counts of this clonotype. This sequence joins TRBV12-3 or TRBV12-4 and TRBJ2-6; D uncertain. The CDR3 runs 17 residues. V was shortened by 1 base and J by 0 bases, with 10 bases between the two germline ends. The CDR3 reads CASSLDRTISGANVLTF. The CDR3 DNA sequence: TGTGCCAGCAGTTTAGACCGGACCATCTCTGGGGCCAACGTCCTGACTTTC.

This clonotype was seen ten or more times. This rearrangement joins TRBV5-5 to TRBJ2-5; 10 nucleotides line up with TRBD2. Germline lookup yields CDR1 SGHKS and CDR2 YYEKEE (reference sequence). With V trimmed by 0 bases and J by 5 bases, 10 bases remained unmatched. This CDR3 has 17 residues. The CDR3 DNA reads TGTGCCAGCAGCTTGGTTGTAAGCGGGAGGGCTTTTGAGACCCAGTACTTC. It codes for CASSLVVSGRAFETQYF.

The J gene is TRBJ1-5, the V gene TRBV7-8, with D uncertain. This CDR3 contains 15 residues. Trimming left V 5 bases short and J 2 bases short, with 13 bases between. Germline-derived CDR1 and CDR2 are SGHVS and FQNEAQ. CDR3 coding DNA: TGTGCCAGCAGCCCCCGCCTTTGGGGCAATCAGCCCCAGCATTTT. It yields the protein CASSPRLWGNQPQHF.

This clonotype has only a few counts. J is TRBJ2-7 and V is TRBV7-9; D remains ambiguous. V dropped 3 bases and J dropped 4 bases, with 10 bases sitting between them. Germline CDR1 and CDR2: SEHNR and FQNEAQ (reference sequence). The CDR3 has 13 residues. The CDR3 loop reads CASSFSSLYEQYF. DNA for the CDR3: TGTGCCAGCAGCTTCAGCTCGTTGTACGAGCAGTACTTC. The full variable domain, with the rest looked up from reference TRBV7-9 and TRBJ2-7, is DTGVSQNPRHKITKRGQNVTFRCDPISEHNRLYWYRQTLGQGPEFLTYFQNEAQLEKSRLLSDRFSAERPKGSFSTLEIQRTEQGDSAMYLCASSFSSLYEQYFGPGTRLTVT.

This clonotype was seen repeatedly, ten times or more. The rearrangement links TRBV11-2 to TRBJ2-7, with D perhaps TRBD2 (6 bases). Germline V gives CDR1 SGHAT, CDR2 FQNNGV. Trimming pared 5 bases from V and 1 base from J, leaving 15 bases between. CDR3 length: 15 amino acids. DNA of the CDR3: TGTGCCAGCAGCGTTACCCGGGACTCATCCTACGAGCAGTACTTC. Its protein product is CASSVTRDSSYEQYF.

The chain couples TRBV4-2 to TRBJ2-5, with 10 bases aligning to TRBD2. This CDR3 comprises 17 residues. Germline CDR1 LGHNA, CDR2 YNFKEQ. J was trimmed by 5 bases and V by 1 base; bases with no gene match: 10. The CDR3 region has the DNA TGTGCCAGCAGCCAAGGTCAGCGGGAGGGCTGGCTGGAGACCCAGTACTTC. This codes for CASSQGQREGWLETQYF.

In its sample, this clonotype was seen a few times. A much larger clone sits a single nucleotide away, making a read error possible. CDR3 nucleotide sequence: TGCGCCAGCAGCTTGGAATGGAATCAGCCCCAGCATTTT. Translated: CASSLEWNQPQHF. V is TRBV5-1 and J is TRBJ1-5; D unresolved. Per the germline V gene, CDR1 is SGHRS and CDR2 is YFSETQ. CDR3 length: 13 amino acids. Trimming removed 0 bases from V and 4 bases from J, with 5 bases in between.

This clonotype was counted many times. This chain uses TRBV5-1 with TRBJ2-2; TRBD1 matches 8 bases. CDR3 length: 15 residues. J lost 0 bases, V lost 6 bases, and 4 bases had no gene match. Germline V gives CDR1 SGHRS, CDR2 YFSETQ. Here the CDR3 reads CASTLDRANTGELFF. CDR3 nucleotides: TGCGCCAGCACCCTGGACAGGGCGAACACCGGGGAGCTGTTTTTT.

V gene TRBV20-1 combines with J gene TRBJ2-6; no clear D gene. This CDR3 has 16 residues. V was trimmed by 6 bases and J by 0 bases, leaving 15 bases between them. Germline-derived CDR1 and CDR2 are DFQATT and SNEGSKA (reference sequence). CDR3 in amino acids: CSAWNGWASGANVLTF. The CDR3 DNA sequence: TGCAGTGCCTGGAACGGTTGGGCCTCTGGGGCCAACGTCCTGACTTTC.

This clonotype came up many times. The chain uses TRBV2 and TRBJ2-1; tentative D call: TRBD2 (5 bases). There are 13 residues in the CDR3. Germline lookup yields CDR1 SNHLY and CDR2 FYNNEI. V was pared by 6 bases and J by 1 base, with 7 bases between. In DNA, the CDR3 is TGTGCCAGCAGGACGGGATCCTACAATGAGCAGTTCTTC. Its translation is CASRTGSYNEQFF.

To note about this clonotype: A clone one base away is much larger, so this may be a read error. The chain joins TRBV10-3 to TRBJ1-2; no firm D call. The CDR3 sequence is 13 residues long. The germline CDR1 and CDR2 sequences are ENHRY and SYGVKD. CDR3 nucleotides: TGTGCCACCAGTGGCCCAGGTGTAGGGGGCTACACCTTC. Protein product: CATSGPGVGGYTF.

This clonotype came up many times. This chain joins TRBV20-1 and TRBJ1-1, with 10 positions matching TRBD1. There are 17 residues in the CDR3. J gave up 0 bases and V 0 bases, and 7 bases lay outside the gene matches. Looked up from germline, CDR1 is DFQATT and CDR2 is SNEGSKA (reference sequence). This CDR3 is CSARDPGQGELNTEAFF. CDR3 coding DNA: TGCAGTGCTAGAGATCCAGGACAGGGGGAATTGAACACTGAAGCTTTCTTT.

The rearrangement uses TRBV4-2 and TRBJ2-7, with 8 bases lining up with TRBD2. From germline, CDR1 is LGHNA and CDR2 YNFKEQ. CDR3 length: 15 amino acids. Unmatched junction bases numbered 9, after V lost 8 bases and J lost 0 bases. CDR3 sequence reads: CASRGGDVRSYEQYF. In nucleotides, the CDR3 is TGTGCCAGCCGGGGGGGGGACGTGCGCTCCTACGAGCAGTACTTC.

As regards this clonotype: A much larger clone lies a single base off, so this may be a read error. V is TRBV19 and J is TRBJ2-1; TRBD2 agrees at 13 bases. Germline CDR1 reads LNHDA; CDR2 reads SQIVND (reference sequence). The CDR3 runs to 17 residues. In nucleotides, the CDR3 is TGTGCCAATAGTAACCTTCGGACTAGCGGGAGTACAAATGAGCAGTTCTTC. The encoded protein is CANSNLRTSGSTNEQFF.

This chain uses TRBV6-5 with TRBJ1-5; possibly TRBD1 for D (6 bases). V lost 4 bases and J lost 8, with 12 bases in between. CDR3 length equals 13 residues. From germline, CDR1 is MNHEY and CDR2 SVGAGI. CDR3 region: CASSSRDMEPQHF. The CDR3, as DNA: TGTGCCAGCAGTTCCCGGGACATGGAGCCCCAGCATTTT.

This clonotype has only one observation. This rearrangement joins TRBV2 to TRBJ2-5; TRBD1 aligns across 7 bases. This CDR3 spans 13 amino acids. Germline CDR1 and CDR2: SNHLY and FYNNEI. J was trimmed by 1 base and V by 10 bases; bases with no gene match: 6. The CDR3 DNA reads as TGTGCCAACCAAGACAGGGCCCAAGAGACCCAGTACTTC. Translated, it gives CANQDRAQETQYF.

This clonotype has ten or more counts. This chain connects TRBV23-1 to TRBJ2-7; 10 nucleotides agree with TRBD2. TRBV23-1 is labeled an ORF, and its function is uncertain. The CDR3 is made up of 19 amino acids. Trimming took 2 bases from V and 2 from J; bases not matched to a gene: 15. This chain's CDR3 is CASSQPSGETTSGAYEQYF. The CDR3 nucleotides are TGCGCCAGCAGTCAACCGAGCGGGGAAACTACTAGCGGGGCCTACGAGCAGTACTTC.

This clonotype came up a few times. V and J are TRBV2 and TRBJ1-1; weak D call: TRBD1 (5 bases). V was pared by 7 bases and J by 0 bases, with 15 bases between. The CDR3 runs to 15 residues. The germline CDR1 and CDR2 sequences are SNHLY and FYNNEI. CDR3 in DNA: TGTGCCAGCAATTCCGGGGCCGCAATGAACACTGAAGCTTTCTTT. Protein product: CASNSGAAMNTEAFF.

In DNA form, the CDR3 reads TGCAGTGCTAGTGGGGACAGGGGTTCCTACAATGAGCAGTTCTTC. Its protein is CSASGDRGSYNEQFF. This chain connects TRBV20-1 to TRBJ2-1, with 10 bases matching TRBD1. J lost 1 base, V lost 3 bases, and 3 bases had no gene match. Germline loops: CDR1 DFQATT, CDR2 SNEGSKA (reference sequence). The CDR3 runs to 15 residues.

This clonotype appeared many times. This chain connects TRBV3-1 to TRBJ2-7; D ambiguous. Trimming left V 1 base short and J 3 bases short, with 4 bases between. The CDR3 runs 12 residues. Germline assignment: CDR1 LGHDT and CDR2 YNNKEL (reference sequence). This CDR3 reads CASSQGLYEQYF. In DNA, the CDR3 is TGTGCCAGCAGCCAAGGACTCTACGAGCAGTACTTC.